The 10 T cell receptor beta chains presented below share a single source sample, sequenced in a study of OX40 agonist ivuxolimab in advanced cancers. TCRdb's table, derived via immunoSEQ multiplex PCR, lists solely in-frame clones and lacks some. The profile shows more than 40,000 clones, 88% of them singletons. The sequencing used CD4+ or CD8+ T cells sorted from blood, collected in a trial of the OX40 agonist ivuxolimab. The receptors come from an adult with an advanced solid tumor such as melanoma, head and neck, liver or kidney cancer.

The chain is built from TRBV15 and TRBJ1-2, with D possibly matching TRBD1 (6 bases). V gave up 0 bases and J gave up 2 bases, with 13 bases separating them. CDR3 length: 16 amino acids. Germline CDR1 and CDR2: LNHNV and YYDKDF (reference sequence). The CDR3 sequence: CATSREPTGINYGYTF. The CDR3 nucleotides read TGTGCCACCAGCAGAGAGCCTACAGGGATAAACTATGGCTACACCTTC.

This clone was observed a single time. The V gene is TRBV5-4, the J gene TRBJ1-2; D uncertain. V was pared by 3 bases and J by 7 bases, with 13 bases between. The CDR3 is 13 residues long. Germline CDR1 reads SGHNT; CDR2 reads YYREEE (reference sequence). The CDR3 loop reads CASSYMRDFGYTF. The CDR3 DNA sequence: TGTGCCAGCAGCTATATGAGGGATTTTGGCTACACCTTC.

The CDR3 sequence: CASSRRQGADTGELFF. For the CDR3, the DNA is TGTGCCAGTAGTAGAAGACAGGGGGCGGACACCGGGGAGCTGTTTTTT. The V and J genes are TRBV19 and TRBJ2-2; 10 positions match TRBD1. V lost 4 bases and J lost 3; bases outside the gene matches: 5. Germline V lookup: CDR1 LNHDA, CDR2 SQIVND (reference sequence). CDR3 size: 16 residues.

This chain links TRBV27 with TRBJ2-5; 7 bases are a match to TRBD2. The J call is doubtful: the DNA matches TRBJ2-7 better. This CDR3 is built from 14 residues. Germline CDR1 is MNHEY and CDR2 is SMNVEV (reference sequence). CDR3 sequence reads: CASSYRGSTYEQYF. In DNA form, the CDR3 reads TGTGCCAGCTCCTATCGCGGGAGCACCTACGAGCAGTACTTC.

V gene TRBV27 combines with J gene TRBJ1-4; possibly TRBD1 for D (6 bases). Germline V gene lookup returns CDR1 MNHEY and CDR2 SMNVEV (reference sequence). The CDR3 extends over 14 amino acids. Trimming removed 7 bases at V and 5 bases at J, with 14 bases between. In nucleotides, the CDR3 is TGTGCCAGCAAATCAGGGGCCGCGAATGAAAAACTGTTTTTT. This encodes CASKSGAANEKLFF.

About this clone itself: The sample carries other DNA sequences with the same CDR3. This rearrangement joins TRBV29-1 to TRBJ2-7; no firm D call. Trimming shortened V by 0 bases and J by 2 bases, and 8 bases separated the two germline ends. Germline V CDR1 and CDR2: SQVTM, ANQGSEA. The CDR3 totals 13 residues. The CDR3 DNA sequence: TGCAGCGTTGAAGATCGAGGAACCTACGAGCAGTACTTC. This sequence encodes CSVEDRGTYEQYF.

On this clone itself: Other DNA sequences within the sample encode an identical CDR3. The J gene is TRBJ2-7, the V gene TRBV7-2; 7 bases map to TRBD2. The V gene end was trimmed by 3 bases and the J gene end by 4 bases; junction bases not matched to a gene: 12. This CDR3 comprises 16 residues. Germline CDR1 SGHTA, CDR2 FQGNSA. CDR3 nucleotide sequence: TGTGCCAGCAGCTTTGATCGCGGGACTACGACTTACGAGCAGTACTTC. Its protein is CASSFDRGTTTYEQYF.

This chain connects TRBV6-6 to TRBJ2-3; D perhaps matches TRBD2 (5 bases). Germline CDR1 is MNHNY and CDR2 is SVGAGI (reference sequence). V lost 5 bases, J lost 6 bases, and 18 bases lay in between. CDR3 length: 15 amino acids. The DNA for the CDR3 is TGTGCCAGCAGTACCCCCGCAGGCCCGGGGGATACGCAGTATTTT. It yields the protein CASSTPAGPGDTQYF.

The rearrangement uses TRBV18 and TRBJ2-7; 9 bases are a match to TRBD2. Looked up from germline, CDR1 is KGHSH and CDR2 is LQKENI. The junction had 6 bases not matched to a gene; V was cut back by 6 bases and J by 0 bases. This CDR3 region has 15 residues. CDR3 bases: TGTGCCAGCTCGGTAGGACTAGCGTTCTCCTACGAGCAGTACTTC. Protein: CASSVGLAFSYEQYF.

The V call is TRBV4-1, the J call TRBJ2-3, with 9 bases lining up with TRBD1. CDR3 length equals 15 residues. The V gene's germline CDR1 is MGHRA and CDR2 YSYEKL. With V trimmed by 3 bases and J by 5 bases, 6 bases remained unmatched. DNA of the CDR3: TGCGCCAGCAGCCATTCGACAGGGGGTAAAGATACGCAGTATTTT. Translation gives CASSHSTGGKDTQYF.